The subject of this entry is one T cell receptor beta chain. Each donor supplied 7.5 to 10 milliliters of peripheral blood. PBMCs numbering at least 7 million were isolated per sample. Alongside a J-beta primer mix, a sample-barcoded 5' primer served in a second PCR lasting about 7 to 12 cycles. TCRdb passed the 5' RACE reads through MiXCR, listing each CDR3 protein once. The sample consists of 1.2 million to 1.5 million distinct CDR3 sequences, 35% to 45% of them appearing once. Germline V gene data show CDR1 as MNHEY and CDR2 as SVGEGT. This CDR3 is 12 amino acids long. V lost 0 bases, J lost 11 bases, and 3 bases stayed unmatched. The sample belongs to a study of blood T cells in healthy people across ages. Study details: Template-switching capture recovered about one barcoded beta molecule per two T cells.

The TCR sequence derives from a woman aged 18-29 years in good health. The sequencing input was blood. The J gene is TRBJ2-7, the V gene TRBV6-2 or TRBV6-3; 8 bases map to TRBD1. CDR3 bases: TGTGCCAGCAGTTACTCCAGGGGGCGTGAGTACTTC. Protein product: CASSYSRGREYF.